A selection of T cell receptor beta chains follows, all from one sample in a study of T cells in Graves' hyperthyroidism and ophthalmopathy. MiXCR, applied by TCRdb to the multiplex PCR reads, yields one record per CDR3 protein. The data show 600,000 to 850,000 distinct CDR3 sequences, under 20% seen once. Specimen: blood. These receptors all come from a woman in her fifties or sixties with Graves' hyperthyroidism that later progressed to Graves' ophthalmopathy. Each CDR3 is given with its conserved first and last residue. The D gene is left open where the match is weak. Clone size is shown for a subset of rows, as once, few, many or a class of expanded clone.

>NA|NA|12|TRBJ1-1|TRBV6-2/TRBV6-3
CASRTPGPEAFF
TGTGCCAGCAGGACCCCGGGACCTGAAGCTTTCTTT
>NA|NA|12|TRBJ2-3|TRBV20-1
CSAMPAPDTQYF
TGCAGTGCAATGCCGGCCCCAGATACGCAGTATTTT
>NA|TRBD1|15|TRBJ2-7|TRBV7-6
CASSYDRAPTYEQYF
TGTGCCAGCAGCTACGACAGGGCCCCAACCTACGAGCAGTACTTC
>NA|NA|12|TRBJ2-5|TRBV2
CAFSVEQETQYF
TGTGCCTTCTCCGTGGAACAAGAGACCCAGTACTTC
>NA|NA|16|TRBJ1-5|TRBV12-3/TRBV12-4
CASSLSYRGIGQPQHF
TGTGCCAGCAGTTTATCTTATAGGGGAATTGGGCAGCCCCAGCATTTT
>NA|TRBD1|14|TRBJ1-4|TRBV2
CASSETGQGRKLFF
TGTGCCAGCAGTGAGACCGGACAGGGACGGAAACTGTTTTTT
>NA|NA|13|TRBJ2-2|TRBV27
CATKGQNTGELFF
TGTGCCACCAAGGGTCAGAACACCGGGGAGCTGTTTTTT
>many|NA|13|TRBJ2-7|TRBV11-2
CASSRPGILEQYF
TGTGCCAGCAGTCGACCTGGGATACTGGAGCAGTACTTC
>many|NA|13|TRBJ2-7|TRBV27
CASSLFGNYEQYF
TGTGCCAGCAGTTTATTCGGGAACTACGAGCAGTACTTC
>NA|NA|14|TRBJ2-3|TRBV6-4
CASSFGRQPDTQYF
TGTGCCAGCAGTTTCGGGAGACAGCCAGATACGCAGTATTTT